This TCR beta chain was observed in a study of cytomegalovirus exposure and HLA in healthy donors. Overall study: Of several hundred genotyped donors, more than 75% clustered with self-reported Caucasian donors. General study points: It was reportedly the case that the classifier diagnosed cytomegalovirus status with high specificity and sensitivity. Association of a missense DCLRE1C variant with TCR beta V- and J-gene trimming was reported in a later analysis.

Regarding donors, all were healthy bone marrow donors. Note on this clone: Its antigen is undetermined.

This CDR3 contains 15 residues. The ends were cut back, 0 bases at V and 3 bases at J, with 12 bases in the middle. Germline V CDR1 and CDR2: LGHNA, YSLEER. This PCR relied on a set of 60 Vbeta primers and 13 Jbeta primers. Produced via immunoSEQ multiplex PCR; TCRdb's table is partial and in-frame only. Altogether around 130,000 clones are present, over 75% being singletons, with the ten largest covering 1.5% to 2%. The chain carries TRBV4-3 and TRBJ2-7; no clear D. Sequenced input: PBMCs. The source of this sequence is a middle-aged man in good health and CMV-seronegative. CDR3 in DNA: TGCGCCAGCAGCCAAGACCGAGGCTTAGGCTACGAGCAGTACTTC. As protein: CASSQDRGLGYEQYF.